This record covers a single T cell receptor (beta chain). Its antigen remains unknown. The record originates from a study of CD8+ T cells in alopecia areata. About the research overall: Tofacitinib administration persisted for 6 to 18 months, succeeded by 6 months off drug. Patients given treatment had severity scored by the percentage of scalp area affected.

Treatment of the sample: oral pan-JAK inhibitor, 5-10 mg twice daily. Study-wide results and limits: Lesional scalp, notably in alopecia totalis/universalis, had clonality above that of normal scalp.

Per germline, CDR1 LGHNA and CDR2 YNFKEQ. With 3 bases clipped from V and 4 bases from J, the junction kept 8 bases outside the gene matches. The CDR3 is made up of 16 amino acids. RNA, once extracted, was reverse transcribed into cDNA for use as the sequencing template. Sequencing used immunoSEQ multiplex PCR; TCRdb keeps in-frame clones, though not all of them. The sample includes about 190,000 clones, 45% to 75% of them seen just once. This TCR derives from a human donor with alopecia areata. The genes are TRBV4-2 and TRBJ2-5, with TRBD2 identical over 10 bases. Specimen: CD4+ T cells sorted from blood, collected at week 4, from a patient treated with tofacitinib. CDR3 region: CASSQGRAGGLETQYF. The CDR3 DNA is TGTGCCAGCAGCCAGGGTCGAGCGGGAGGGCTAGAGACCCAGTACTTC.